This TCR beta chain was profiled in a study of cytotoxic CD8 clonotypes in ibrutinib-treated CLL. Study overall: Patient counts were about a dozen relapsed/refractory, roughly 15 treatment-naive and about 18 IGHV unmutated. Partial response occurred in 24 patients and complete response in 2; at median around 70 months, about 14 remained remitted and around 12 progressed. Points from the study as a whole: Patients had baseline clonality above age-matched healthy donors, and this clonality moved with circulating CD8+ T-cell counts.

Trimming shortened V by 7 bases and J by 0 bases, and 1 base separated the two germline ends. CDR1 and CDR2 (germline): LNHDA, SQIVND (reference sequence). There are 12 residues in the CDR3. This table comes from immunoSEQ multiplex PCR, and its TCRdb copy is limited to in-frame clones, with some not included. The sample has some 50,000 clones, approximately 60% seen once. Details on this clone: Its antigen is still unknown.

The receptor's source is a human donor with chronic lymphocytic leukemia. V and J are TRBV19 and TRBJ2-6, with D hard to call. This specimen was PBMCs, taken after 24 months of ibrutinib treatment. The CDR3: CASTSGANVLTF. The CDR3 DNA is TGTGCCAGTACCTCTGGGGCCAACGTCCTGACTTTC.